Each of the 18 T cell receptor beta chains below was sequenced from the same sample in a study of blood T cell repertoires in COVID-19. Some clones are missing from TCRdb's copy, which holds only in-frame ones; the method was immunoSEQ multiplex PCR. The sample shows nearly 350,000 clones, about nine tenths of them seen only once. Sequences were obtained from peripheral blood. The receptors come from a woman in her 70s with COVID-19, enrolled during active disease.

This chain joins TRBV19 and TRBJ1-4; D is ambiguous. With 6 bases removed from V and 4 bases from J, the gap between germline ends came to 9 bases. This CDR3 contains 13 residues. CDR1 is LNHDA, CDR2 SQIVND, per germline (reference sequence). The CDR3 here is CASSQVNNEKLFF. The DNA for the CDR3 is TGTGCCAGTAGCCAGGTGAATAATGAAAAACTGTTTTTT.

To note about this clone: It is unclear where the CDR3 begins or ends on the DNA, so no DNA is shown, and the CDR3 is as TCRdb lists it. The V gene is TRBV21-1, the J gene TRBJ1-6; the table calls TRBD1, which could not be checked here. TRBV21-1 is an annotated pseudogene. The length of the CDR3 is 15 amino acids, counting both ends. CDR3 in amino acids: CASWGQGSYNSPLHF.

The rearrangement uses TRBV5-6 and TRBJ2-1; unclear D gene. Germline CDR1 reads SGHDT; CDR2 reads YYEEEE. The CDR3 has 15 residues. Trimming shortened V by 4 bases and J by 0 bases, and 11 bases separated the two germline ends. CDR3 protein: CASSRASLSYNEQFF. The CDR3 coding sequence is TGTGCCAGCAGCCGCGCCTCCCTCTCCTACAATGAGCAGTTCTTC.

V is TRBV4-2 and J is TRBJ2-1; 10 positions match TRBD2. Trimming at V came to 1 base and at J to 3 bases, leaving 6 bases not matched to a gene. There are 17 residues in the CDR3. Germline-derived CDR1 and CDR2 are LGHNA and YNFKEQ. CDR3 sequence: CASSQARPSGGYNEQFF. The CDR3, as DNA: TGTGCCAGCAGCCAAGCTCGGCCTAGCGGGGGCTACAATGAGCAGTTCTTC.

This clone was counted only a few times. The genes are TRBV6-5 and TRBJ1-2; a weak D match, TRBD1 (6 bases). Germline loops: CDR1 MNHEY, CDR2 SVGAGI. The CDR3 runs 13 residues. V gave up 7 bases and J gave up 2 bases, with 11 bases separating them. The CDR3 nucleotides read TGTGCCAGCAATAAGGACAGCAACTATGGCTACACCTTC. The encoded protein is CASNKDSNYGYTF.

This clone appeared a single time. The chain links TRBV20-1 to TRBJ2-5; 7 nucleotides line up with TRBD1. V gave up 3 bases and J gave up 1 base; unmatched junction bases: 2. This CDR3 has 13 residues. Germline lookup yields CDR1 DFQATT and CDR2 SNEGSKA (reference sequence). The CDR3 is CSASRDSQETQYF. CDR3 bases: TGCAGTGCTAGTCGGGACAGCCAAGAGACCCAGTACTTC.

This chain connects TRBV9 to TRBJ2-2; 7 nucleotides match TRBD1. This CDR3 has 14 residues. The trim removed 0 bases at V and 7 bases at J, leaving 3 bases unmatched. Germline V gene data show CDR1 as SGDLS and CDR2 as YYNGEE. The CDR3 is CASSVGQGDGELFF. CDR3 nucleotides: TGTGCCAGCAGCGTAGGGCAGGGGGACGGGGAGCTGTTTTTT.

V and J are TRBV28 and TRBJ2-1, with 9 bases that match TRBD1. Germline CDR1 MDHEN, CDR2 SYDVKM. With V trimmed by 1 base and J by 8 bases, 3 bases remained unmatched. This CDR3 has 14 residues. CDR3 in DNA: TGTGCCAGCAGTTTATTAGGGGACAGGGATGAGCAGTTCTTC. Translated: CASSLLGDRDEQFF.

CDR3 sequence (DNA): TGTGCCAGCAGTTGGGCAGGGATAGAGACCCAGTACTTC. It codes for CASSWAGIETQYF. The chain combines TRBV2 with TRBJ2-5, with TRBD1 as a possible D gene (5 bases). This CDR3 region has 13 residues. The V end lost 5 bases, the J end lost 4 bases, and 11 bases lay between the germline ends. Germline CDR1 reads SNHLY; CDR2 reads FYNNEI.

The rearrangement links TRBV7-9 to TRBJ1-2; D is possibly TRBD1 (6 bases). This CDR3 has 16 residues. Germline assignment: CDR1 SEHNR and CDR2 FQNEAQ (reference sequence). V was trimmed by 1 base and J by 6 bases, leaving 18 bases between them. CDR3 DNA: TGTGCCAGCAGCTTAGGAGACCCCGGGACATCAGATGGCTACACCTTC. As protein: CASSLGDPGTSDGYTF.

The chain uses TRBV4-1 and TRBJ1-4, with 10 bases lining up with TRBD1. V dropped 11 bases and J dropped 7; count of bases not matched to a gene: 10. Germline CDR1 reads MGHRA; CDR2 reads YSYEKL. The CDR3 sequence is 14 residues long. The DNA for the CDR3 is TGCGCCCCTCAGGCGGGACAGGGGTCTGAAAAACTGTTTTTT. It is translated as CAPQAGQGSEKLFF.

The CDR3 sequence is CATSWGTGSGNTIYF. The CDR3 bases are TGTGCCACCTCTTGGGGGACAGGCTCTGGAAACACCATATATTTT. This chain connects TRBV19 to TRBJ1-3, with TRBD1 matching over 8 bases. V lost 10 bases to trimming and J lost 0 bases; unmatched junction nucleotides: 8. The CDR3 consists of 15 residues. Looked up from germline, CDR1 is LNHDA and CDR2 is SQIVND (reference sequence).

V is TRBV28 and J is TRBJ1-2; TRBD1 matches at 10 bases. Per the germline V gene, CDR1 is MDHEN and CDR2 is SYDVKM. CDR3 length: 17 residues. With 7 bases clipped from V and 5 bases from J, the junction kept 16 bases outside the gene matches. In DNA, the CDR3 is TGTGCCAGCACATTAATGACAGGGGGCGCCCCGGGGTATGGCTACACCTTC. This translates into CASTLMTGGAPGYGYTF.

The chain has TRBV20-1 and TRBJ2-2, with D possibly matching TRBD2 (5 bases). The germline V and J ends were trimmed by 3 bases and 4 bases, with 12 bases remaining between them. The CDR3 loop spans 14 amino acids. The germline V gene has CDR1 DFQATT and CDR2 SNEGSKA (reference sequence). In DNA, the CDR3 is TGCAGTGCTAGTACGAGGACTTCCACCGGGGAGCTGTTTTTT. It translates to CSASTRTSTGELFF.

The genes are TRBV19 and TRBJ2-7; D gene uncertain. CDR1 is LNHDA and CDR2 is SQIVND in the germline V gene (reference sequence). The V gene lost 11 bases and the J gene lost 4 bases, with 12 bases spanning the gap. The CDR3 loop spans 11 amino acids. DNA of the CDR3: TGTGCCCCCGAGGAGAAATACGAGCAGTACTTC. Protein: CAPEEKYEQYF.

This chain links TRBV27 with TRBJ2-7; 10 bases align to TRBD1. From germline, CDR1 is MNHEY and CDR2 SMNVEV (reference sequence). Trimming removed 9 bases from V and 4 bases from J; junction bases left unmatched: 6. The CDR3 is made up of 13 amino acids. CDR3: CASWTGGGYEQYF. CDR3 nucleotide sequence: TGTGCCAGTTGGACAGGGGGAGGATACGAGCAGTACTTC.

The chain employs TRBV19 and TRBJ1-5, with TRBD1 matching 7 bases. The germline CDR1 and CDR2 sequences are LNHDA and SQIVND (reference sequence). Unmatched junction bases numbered 11, after V lost 7 bases and J lost 2 bases. The CDR3 consists of 16 residues. CDR3 coding DNA: TGTGCCAGTATCTGGTCAGGGGGATACGGCAATCAGCCCCAGCATTTT. This translates into CASIWSGGYGNQPQHF.

The chain has TRBV14 and TRBJ1-2, with D tentatively TRBD1 (6 bases). Germline lookup yields CDR1 SGHDN and CDR2 FVKESK. This CDR3 spans 16 amino acids. Trimming pared 0 bases from V and 3 bases from J, leaving 14 bases between. CDR3 sequence (DNA): TGTGCCAGCAGCCAAGAGACCCGACAGGAGGACTATGGCTACACCTTC. As protein: CASSQETRQEDYGYTF.